This T cell receptor (beta chain) was sequenced during a study of T-cell reconstitution after alpha-beta-depleted transplantation in children. Trimming pared 7 bases from V and 1 base from J, leaving 12 bases between. The CDR3 runs to 14 residues. Unique molecular identifiers were incorporated during preparation of the TCRbeta library. TCRdb itself ran the PCR reads through MiXCR, one entry per CDR3 protein. The data contain approximately 590,000 distinct CDR3 sequences, 10% to 13% of them singletons. The J gene is TRBJ2-3, the V gene TRBV12-3 or TRBV12-4; no clear D. The clonotype comes from a human donor who donated a stem cell graft to a child with acute myeloid leukemia. The sample here was PBMCs from the stem cell graft donor, taken from the stem cell graft. CDR3 coding DNA: TGTGCCAGCACTGGGGTTAAGGGCACAGATACGCAGTATTTT. Its translation is CASTGVKGTDTQYF.